Each of the 4 T cell receptor beta chains below was sequenced from the same sample in a study of cytomegalovirus exposure and HLA in healthy donors. The study ran its PCR with 60 Vbeta and 13 Jbeta primers. Here immunoSEQ multiplex PCR was the method, and the copy in TCRdb shows in-frame clones only, minus some. In the table there are some 100,000 clones, approximately 82% of which are singletons. The specimen sequenced was PBMCs. The receptors derive from a woman between 18 and 29 years old in good health and CMV-seronegative.

This clone occurred a few times. This chain uses TRBV6-6 with TRBJ1-1; TRBD1 matches 7 bases. Per germline, CDR1 MNHNY and CDR2 SVGAGI (reference sequence). The junction had 7 bases not matched to a gene; V was cut back by 4 bases and J by 5 bases. This CDR3 is 14 amino acids long. CDR3 coding DNA: TGTGCCAGCAGTTCTGAGGGGGCAAGAACTGAAGCTTTCTTT. Its translation is CASSSEGARTEAFF.

The CDR3 sequence: CASSLGQGGETQYF. CDR3 sequence (DNA): TGTGCCAGCAGCTTGGGACAGGGTGGAGAGACCCAGTACTTC. The chain carries TRBV5-4 and TRBJ2-5; 7 bases align to TRBD1. CDR3 size: 14 residues. Germline CDR1 reads SGHNT; CDR2 reads YYREEE (reference sequence). V gave up 0 bases and J gave up 4 bases; unmatched junction bases: 3.

This clone appeared once. The CDR3 is CASSIDLLVANTEAFF. The CDR3 region has the DNA TGTGCCAGTAGTATAGATCTTTTGGTGGCGAACACTGAAGCTTTCTTT. V usage is TRBV19 and J usage is TRBJ1-1; D gene uncertain. V lost 0 bases to trimming and J lost 1 base, with 12 bases between them. Germline CDR1 reads LNHDA; CDR2 reads SQIVND (reference sequence). This CDR3 has 16 amino acids.

The V and J genes are TRBV28 and TRBJ2-7; 7 bases match TRBD2. J gave up 0 bases and V 2 bases, and 4 bases lay outside the gene matches. Germline CDR1 reads MDHEN; CDR2 reads SYDVKM. This CDR3 is built from 15 residues. DNA for the CDR3: TGTGCCAGCAGTTTACGGTCGGGGGGCTCCTACGAGCAGTACTTC. Its protein is CASSLRSGGSYEQYF.